Described below is a single T cell receptor beta chain sequence and its context. Antigen unknown. In TCRdb, the 5' RACE reads were re-called with MiXCR into one record per CDR3 protein. The sample records some 450,000 distinct CDR3 sequences, roughly 20% being singletons. The data belong to a study of T-cell memory formation after mild COVID-19. Study-wide points: Day 15 to 85 contracting clones showed balanced CD4/CD8; day 15 to 37 expanders favored CD4+.

CDR3 size: 15 residues. V shed 4 bases and J shed 1 base, with 11 bases lying between them. The sample was PBMCs or a T cell subset sorted from them (not recorded which). The V call is TRBV12-3 or TRBV12-4, the J call TRBJ1-5, with D perhaps matching TRBD1 (6 bases). The sequence derives from an adult woman who had mild COVID-19 (a few samples of this study predate the infection). Cell type and time point are not known. CDR3 loop: CASSSTGLSNQPQHF. The DNA of the CDR3 is TGTGCCAGCAGTTCAACAGGGTTGAGCAATCAGCCCCAGCATTTT.